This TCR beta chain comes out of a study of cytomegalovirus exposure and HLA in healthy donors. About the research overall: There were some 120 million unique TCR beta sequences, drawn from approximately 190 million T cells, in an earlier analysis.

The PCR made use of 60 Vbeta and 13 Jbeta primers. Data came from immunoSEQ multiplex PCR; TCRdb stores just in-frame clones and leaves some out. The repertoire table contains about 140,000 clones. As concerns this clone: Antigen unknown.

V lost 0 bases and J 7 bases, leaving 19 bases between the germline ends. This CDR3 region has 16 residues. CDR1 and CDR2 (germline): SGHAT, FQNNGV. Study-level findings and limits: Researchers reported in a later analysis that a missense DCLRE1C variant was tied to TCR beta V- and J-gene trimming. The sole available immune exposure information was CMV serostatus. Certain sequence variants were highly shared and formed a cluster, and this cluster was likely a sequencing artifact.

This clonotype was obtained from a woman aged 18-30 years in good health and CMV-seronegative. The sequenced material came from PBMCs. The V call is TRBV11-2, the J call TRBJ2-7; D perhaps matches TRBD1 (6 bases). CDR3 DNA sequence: TGTGCCAGCAGCTTAGATCTTTATGGACAGTCCGTGGAGCAGTACTTC. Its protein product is CASSLDLYGQSVEQYF.